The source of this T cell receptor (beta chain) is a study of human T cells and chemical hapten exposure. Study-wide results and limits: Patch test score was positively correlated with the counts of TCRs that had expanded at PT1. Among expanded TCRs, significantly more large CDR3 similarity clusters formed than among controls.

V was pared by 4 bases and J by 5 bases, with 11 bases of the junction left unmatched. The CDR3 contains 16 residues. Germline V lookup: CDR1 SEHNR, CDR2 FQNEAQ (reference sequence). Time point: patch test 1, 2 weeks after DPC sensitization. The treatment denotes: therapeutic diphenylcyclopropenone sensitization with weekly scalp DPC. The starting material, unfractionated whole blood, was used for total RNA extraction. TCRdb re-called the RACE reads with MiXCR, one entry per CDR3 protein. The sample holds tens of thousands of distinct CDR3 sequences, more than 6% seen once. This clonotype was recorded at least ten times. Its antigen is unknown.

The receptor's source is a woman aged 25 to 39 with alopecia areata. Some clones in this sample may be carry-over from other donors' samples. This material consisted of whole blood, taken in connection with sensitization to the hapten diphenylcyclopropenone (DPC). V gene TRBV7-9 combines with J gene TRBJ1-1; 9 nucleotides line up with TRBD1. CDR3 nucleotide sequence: TGTGCCAGCAGCTCGACCGGGACAGGGTTTGAGACTGAAGCTTTCTTT. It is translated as CASSSTGTGFETEAFF.